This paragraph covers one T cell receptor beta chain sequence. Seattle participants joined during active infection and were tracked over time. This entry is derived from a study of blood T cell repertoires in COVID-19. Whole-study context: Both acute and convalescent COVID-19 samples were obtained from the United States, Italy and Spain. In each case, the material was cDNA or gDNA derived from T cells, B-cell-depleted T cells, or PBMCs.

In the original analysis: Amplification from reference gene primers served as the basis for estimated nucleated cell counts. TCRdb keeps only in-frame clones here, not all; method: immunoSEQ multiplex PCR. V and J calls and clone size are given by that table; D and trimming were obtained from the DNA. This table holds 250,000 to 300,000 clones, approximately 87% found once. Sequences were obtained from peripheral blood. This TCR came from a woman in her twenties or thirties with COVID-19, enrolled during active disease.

The CDR3 DNA reads as TGTGCCAGCAGCATCGACAGGAACTCCTACAATGAGCAGTTCTTC. Translated, it gives CASSIDRNSYNEQFF. The gene calls are TRBV5-4 and TRBJ2-1; D is possibly TRBD1 (6 bases). V shed 4 bases and J shed 0 bases, with 11 bases lying between them. The CDR3 contains 15 residues. CDR1 and CDR2 (germline): SGHNT, YYREEE (reference sequence).